Listed below are T cell receptor beta chains from one sample, sequenced in a study of cytomegalovirus exposure and HLA in healthy donors. Measured with immunoSEQ multiplex PCR; TCRdb has only the in-frame clones, and not every one. The table has about 110,000 clones, 88% seen once. Sequenced material: PBMCs. These receptors all come from a woman between 18 and 29 years old in good health and CMV-seropositive. Both conserved end residues are part of each CDR3. Each record gives: CDR3 length, V gene, clone size, J gene, D gene, CDR3 DNA, CDR3 protein. D genes are given only for firm matches. Only part of the rows carry a size: once, few, many, or a class if the clone is expanded.

16	TRBV6-5	NA	TRBJ2-7	TRBD2	TGTGCCAGCAGATACCCTAGCGGGGGGACCTCCTACGAGCAGTACTTC	CASRYPSGGTSYEQYF
14	TRBV19	NA	TRBJ1-2	NA	TGTGCCAGTAGCACCGGGACACCGATCTATGGCTACACCTTC	CASSTGTPIYGYTF
13	TRBV4-1	NA	TRBJ2-5	NA	TGCGCCAGCAGCCTTAGCCCACCAGAGACCCAGTACTTC	CASSLSPPETQYF
14	TRBV19	NA	TRBJ1-5	NA	TGTGCCAGTAGTACCTCGTCGGGGGATCAGCCCCAGCATTTT	CASSTSSGDQPQHF
17	TRBV28	NA	TRBJ2-7	TRBD2	TGTGCCAGCAGACCCTCGACTAGCGGGGATTATACCTACGAGCAGTACTTC	CASRPSTSGDYTYEQYF
11	TRBV25-1	NA	TRBJ1-2	NA	TGTGCCAGCGGGCAGGCCTATGGCTACACCTTC	CASGQAYGYTF
15	TRBV10-3	NA	TRBJ1-1	NA	TGTGCCATGACGTCCAGGTGGGGGCGATGGACTGAAGCTTTCTTT	CAMTSRWGRWTEAFF
12	TRBV19	NA	TRBJ2-5	NA	TGTGCCAGTAGTATGCAGGGAAAGACCCAGTACTTC	CASSMQGKTQYF
14	TRBV28	NA	TRBJ1-6	NA	TGTGCCAGCAGTTTATTGAATGCCGAGTCACCCCTCCACTTT	CASSLLNAESPLHF
12	TRBV28	NA	TRBJ2-3	NA	TGTGCCAGCAGGGATAGCGCAGATACGCAGTATTTT	CASRDSADTQYF
15	TRBV7-9	NA	TRBJ1-4	TRBD1	TGTGCCAGCAGCTTAAGGACAGGGGGGGATGAAAAACTGTTTTTT	CASSLRTGGDEKLFF
15	TRBV6-1	NA	TRBJ1-1	TRBD1	TGTGCCAGCAGTGGGTGGACAGGGGGCCTGGCTGAAGCTTTCTTT	CASSGWTGGLAEAFF
14	TRBV5-1	NA	TRBJ1-2	TRBD1	TGCGCCAGCAGCTCCGGGGGACAGAACTATGGCTACACCTTC	CASSSGGQNYGYTF
16	TRBV19	NA	TRBJ1-4	NA	TGTGCCAGTAGAGAGTCAGGGTTGAGCCCTAATGAAAAACTGTTTTTT	CASRESGLSPNEKLFF
13	TRBV19	NA	TRBJ1-1	NA	TGTGCCAGTAGTGATCAGGGCAACACTGAAGCTTTCTTT	CASSDQGNTEAFF
18	TRBV4-3	NA	TRBJ2-1	TRBD2	TGCGCCAGCAGCCAAGATCATCTAGCGGGGGCGAGATTCAATGAGCAGTTCTTC	CASSQDHLAGARFNEQFF
15	TRBV6-6	few	TRBJ1-6	TRBD1	TGTGCCAGCAACCTCCGGGACAGGGTGAAATCACCCCTCCACTTT	CASNLRDRVKSPLHF
17	TRBV9	NA	TRBJ2-2	NA	TGTGCCAGCAGCGTAGAACTTGTGCAGGGGATGTCCGGGGAGCTGTTTTTT	CASSVELVQGMSGELFF
13	TRBV6-5	NA	TRBJ2-1	NA	TGTGCCAGCCGGGGGGCCCCCTACAATGAGCAGTTCTTC	CASRGAPYNEQFF
15	TRBV9	NA	TRBJ2-5	TRBD2	TGTGCCAGCAGCACCCGCGGGGGGGGCCAAGAGACCCAGTACTTC	CASSTRGGGQETQYF
14	TRBV11-2	NA	TRBJ2-3	NA	TGTGCCAGCAGCCCGTGGCCCCGGAGAGATACGCAGTATTTT	CASSPWPRRDTQYF
17	TRBV27	once	TRBJ2-3	NA	TGTGCCAGCAGGAAGACTATTGTAGGGCCTAGCACAGATACGCAGTATTTT	CASRKTIVGPSTDTQYF
15	TRBV9	NA	TRBJ1-1	NA	TGTGCCAGCAGCGTAACTGGTAGCATGAACACTGAAGCTTTCTTT	CASSVTGSMNTEAFF
14	TRBV5-5	NA	TRBJ1-3	NA	TGTGCCAGCAGTCAAGAGAGCTCTGGAAACACCATATATTTT	CASSQESSGNTIYF
15	TRBV11-2	NA	TRBJ1-5	TRBD1	TGTGCCAGCAGCTCACAGGGGACGGGCAATCAGCCCCAGCATTTT	CASSSQGTGNQPQHF
13	TRBV14	NA	TRBJ1-1	NA	TGTGCCAGCAGCCAAGAGTCCGGGACTGAAGCTTTCTTT	CASSQESGTEAFF
17	TRBV4-1	NA	TRBJ2-3	NA	TGCGCCAGCAGCCAACCTTTGATCGGACAAGGCACAGATACGCAGTATTTT	CASSQPLIGQGTDTQYF
14	TRBV6-5	NA	TRBJ2-2	TRBD1	TGTGCCAGCACCCGGACAGGGGACACCGGGGAGCTGTTTTTT	CASTRTGDTGELFF
17	TRBV9	once	TRBJ2-2	TRBD2	TGTGCCAGCAGCGTAGGTGGCGGGGGGGCGAGGACCGGGGAGCTGTTTTTT	CASSVGGGGARTGELFF
16	TRBV15	NA	TRBJ2-5	NA	TGTGCCACCAGCAGAGAAGGGGGATTTGGCCAAGAGACCCAGTACTTC	CATSREGGFGQETQYF
17	TRBV6-1	NA	TRBJ2-5	TRBD2	TGTGCCAGCAGTGAAGGAGCGGGGGGGCTTTCAAGGGAGACCCAGTACTTC	CASSEGAGGLSRETQYF
14	TRBV5-4	NA	TRBJ1-6	NA	TGTGCCAGCAGCTTGAGCCCCCCGGGTTCACCCCTCCACTTT	CASSLSPPGSPLHF
15	TRBV14	once	TRBJ2-7	TRBD1	TGTGCCAGCAGCCAGCGAGGACAGGGGACCTACGAGCAGTACTTC	CASSQRGQGTYEQYF
15	TRBV11-2	once	TRBJ2-3	NA	TGTGCCAGCAGCCGCGGGACTCTGGGAACAGATACGCAGTATTTT	CASSRGTLGTDTQYF
16	TRBV7-2	NA	TRBJ2-5	TRBD1	TGTGCCAGCAGCTTAGTCCGACAGGGCCCGCGAGAGACCCAGTACTTC	CASSLVRQGPRETQYF
14	TRBV5-1	once	TRBJ2-3	NA	TGCGCCAGCAGCTTGGCGCAGGGTACGATTCCGCAGTATTTT	CASSLAQGTIPQYF
18	TRBV28	NA	TRBJ2-3	NA	TGTGCCAGCAGTTGGCTATCAATCAGGTCGTTAAGGCTGGTTACGCAGTATTTT	CASSWLSIRSLRLVTQYF
16	TRBV2	NA	TRBJ1-2	TRBD1	TGTGCCAGCAGTGAAGGGCAGGGGGGCTTTGGCTATGGCTACACCTTC	CASSEGQGGFGYGYTF
14	TRBV27	once	TRBJ1-5	NA	TGTGCCAGCAGTTTGGGCAGGGGAAATCAGCCCCAGCATTTT	CASSLGRGNQPQHF
16	TRBV2	once	TRBJ1-4	TRBD1	TGTGCCAGCAGTGAAGAGACAGGGGCGTCTAATGAAAAACTGTTTTTT	CASSEETGASNEKLFF
13	TRBV5-1	NA	TRBJ1-2	NA	TGCGCCAGCAGCTTCGAGGCCGCCTATGGCTACACCTTC	CASSFEAAYGYTF
16	TRBV27	NA	TRBJ2-3	TRBD2	TGTGCCAGCAGTCTCAGTGTAGCGGGGGTTTCAGATACGCAGTATTTT	CASSLSVAGVSDTQYF
15	TRBV6-5	NA	TRBJ1-1	TRBD1	TGTGCCAGCAGTTACGGTAGGGGGCGAGGGACTGAAGCTTTCTTT	CASSYGRGRGTEAFF
16	TRBV10-2	few	TRBJ1-6	TRBD1	TGCGCCAGCAGTGAGTCTGGCGACAGGGGGACTTCACCCCTCCACTTT	CASSESGDRGTSPLHF
15	TRBV6-5	NA	TRBJ1-1	TRBD1	TGTGCCAGCAGTTACTCTACAGGGGGCGGGGGTGAAGCTTTCTTT	CASSYSTGGGGEAFF
15	TRBV7-6	once	TRBJ2-5	TRBD1	TGTGCCAGCAGCGGGCGACAGGGCGACCAAGAGACCCAGTACTTC	CASSGRQGDQETQYF
13	TRBV7-7	NA	TRBJ2-5	NA	TGTGCCAGCAGCTTAGCTGTCAAAGAGACCCAGTACTTC	CASSLAVKETQYF
17	TRBV7-2	NA	TRBJ2-1	NA	TGTGCCAGCAGCTGGCGACTGACTATTAGCTCCTACAATGAGCAGTTCTTC	CASSWRLTISSYNEQFF
12	TRBV28	NA	TRBJ1-2	NA	TGTGCCAGTGGGGGGGGGAACTATGGCTACACCTTC	CASGGGNYGYTF
12	TRBV6-1	once	TRBJ1-2	NA	TGTGCCAGCACGCGGGGAAACTATGGCTACACCTTC	CASTRGNYGYTF
15	TRBV7-4	once	TRBJ1-5	NA	TGTGCCAGCAGCTTAGGCGGCTTGAGCAATCAGCCCCAGCATTTT	CASSLGGLSNQPQHF
13	TRBV5-1	NA	TRBJ1-2	TRBD1	TGCGCCAGCAGCCGGACAGGGGACTATGGCTACACCTTC	CASSRTGDYGYTF
17	TRBV4-2	few	TRBJ2-7	NA	TGTGCCAGCAGCCAAGATATTGGGGGCTATGACTCCTACGAGCAGTACTTC	CASSQDIGGYDSYEQYF
15	TRBV5-1	NA	TRBJ2-2	TRBD2	TGCGCCAGCAGCTTGAAGGCGGGGGACACCGGGGAGCTGTTTTTT	CASSLKAGDTGELFF
20	TRBV4-1	NA	TRBJ2-7	TRBD2	TGCGCCAGCAGCCAAGAGGGCAGCGGGGGCCCTCGTGCCTTTTCCTACGAGCAGTACTTC	CASSQEGSGGPRAFSYEQYF
14	TRBV6-1	NA	TRBJ2-1	TRBD2	TGTGCCAGCAGTGAAAGCGGGGCAAGGGATGAGCAGTTCTTC	CASSESGARDEQFF
16	TRBV28	NA	TRBJ2-1	NA	TGTGCCAGCAGCCTCGGGGGGCCGGGAACCTACAATGAGCAGTTCTTC	CASSLGGPGTYNEQFF
15	TRBV28	once	TRBJ2-1	TRBD2	TGTGCCAGCAGTTTAAAGCTAGCGGGCGGTTATGAGCAGTTCTTC	CASSLKLAGGYEQFF